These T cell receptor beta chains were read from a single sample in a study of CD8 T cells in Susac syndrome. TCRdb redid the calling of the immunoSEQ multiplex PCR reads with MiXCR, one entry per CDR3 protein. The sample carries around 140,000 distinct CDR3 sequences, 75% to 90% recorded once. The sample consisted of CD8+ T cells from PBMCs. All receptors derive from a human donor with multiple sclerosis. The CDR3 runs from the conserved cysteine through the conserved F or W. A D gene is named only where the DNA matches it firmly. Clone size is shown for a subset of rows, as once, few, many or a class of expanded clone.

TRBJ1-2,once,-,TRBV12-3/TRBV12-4,TGTGCCAGCAGTTGGCAGGTCCGATATGGCTACACCTTC,CASSWQVRYGYTF
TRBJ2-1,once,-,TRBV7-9,TGTGCCAGCAGCTCCACCCTCTCCGAATCCTACTACAATGAGCAGTTCTTC,CASSSTLSESYYNEQFF
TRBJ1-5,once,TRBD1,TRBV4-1,TGCGCCAGCAGCCACCCCGGGACAGGGGGTCCGGATCAGCCCCAGCATTTT,CASSHPGTGGPDQPQHF
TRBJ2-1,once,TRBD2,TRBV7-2,TGTGCCAGCAGCTTAGTACCGAGGGGACTAGCAACGGTCGATGAGCAGTTCTTC,CASSLVPRGLATVDEQFF
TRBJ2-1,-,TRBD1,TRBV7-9,TGTGCCAGCAGCTTTCAGGACAGGCTATACAATGAGCAGTTCTTC,CASSFQDRLYNEQFF
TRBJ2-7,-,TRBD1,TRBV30,TGTGCCTGGAGTGTACCGGGACAGGGGGCAGTCTGGGACTACGAGCAGTACTTC,CAWSVPGQGAVWDYEQYF
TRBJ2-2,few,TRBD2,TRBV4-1,TGCGCCAGCAGCCCCGCCGAGGCGGGAGAGGCCGGGGAGCTGTTTTTT,CASSPAEAGEAGELFF
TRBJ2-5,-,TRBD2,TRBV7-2,TGTGCCAGCAGCTTTGACGTAAGCGGGAGTTATGAAGAAGAGACCCAGTACTTC,CASSFDVSGSYEEETQYF
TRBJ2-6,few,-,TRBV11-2,TGTGCCAGCAGCTCCCTCCCTTGGGGCGTCAACGTCCTGACTTTC,CASSSLPWGVNVLTF
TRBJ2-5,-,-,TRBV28,TGTGCCAGCAGTTTTGAGGGCTTAGGGACCCAGTACTTC,CASSFEGLGTQYF
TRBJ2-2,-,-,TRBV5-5,TGTGCCAGCAGCGTACCGGGACATAACACCGGGGAGCTGTTTTTT,CASSVPGHNTGELFF
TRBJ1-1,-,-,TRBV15,TGTGCCACCAGCAGAGAGGTTGGGGGCACTGAAGCTTTCTTT,CATSREVGGTEAFF
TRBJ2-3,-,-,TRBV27,TGTGCCAGCAGTTCTAGCCATACGCAGTATTTT,CASSSSHTQYF
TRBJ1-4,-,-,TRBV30,TGTGCCTGGAGTGTACTTGTAGGTTTTGGTCGTGAAAAACTGTTTTTT,CAWSVLVGFGREKLFF
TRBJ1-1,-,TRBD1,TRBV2,TGTGCCGAGAAGACTAAAACAGGGGGGACTGAAGCTTTCTTT,CAEKTKTGGTEAFF
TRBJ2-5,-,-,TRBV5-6,TGTGCCAGCAGCTTCGTAGAAGCAGGGGCCTGGGCCCAGTACTTC,CASSFVEAGAWAQYF
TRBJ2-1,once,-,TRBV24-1,TGTGCCACCAGTGATTTCGGAAGCTCCTACAATGAGCAGTTCTTC,CATSDFGSSYNEQFF
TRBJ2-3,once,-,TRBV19,TGTGCCAGTAGTACGTGGTCCGGGGGAGCGCAGTATTTT,CASSTWSGGAQYF
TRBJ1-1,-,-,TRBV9,TGTGCCAGCAGCGTAGGGGGAGACGGCACTGAAGCTTTCTTT,CASSVGGDGTEAFF
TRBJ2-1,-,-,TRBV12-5,TGTGCTAGTGGCCGCCGAAATTCGGATGAGCAGTTCTTC,CASGRRNSDEQFF
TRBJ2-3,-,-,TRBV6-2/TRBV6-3,TGTGCCAGCAGTTACACGCCTAGGGGAACAGATACGCAGTATTTT,CASSYTPRGTDTQYF
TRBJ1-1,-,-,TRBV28,TGTGCCAGCAGTTCATCATCCTATCGGCCCTCTGGAGCTTTCTTT,CASSSSSYRPSGAFF
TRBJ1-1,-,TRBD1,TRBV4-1,TGCGCCAGCAGCTCAGGGGGCTGGTCTTTCTTT,CASSSGGWSFF
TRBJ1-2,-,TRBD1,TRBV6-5,TGTGCCAGCACTCAACTACCAGGGGGTGTTTATGGCTACACCTTC,CASTQLPGGVYGYTF
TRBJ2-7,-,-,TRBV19,TGTGCCAGTAGTAAAGTCGACATCGAGAGTTCCTACGAGCAGTACTTC,CASSKVDIESSYEQYF
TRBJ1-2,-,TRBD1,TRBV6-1,TGTGCCAGCAGTGATATCGGGACAGGGTATTACGGCTACACCTTC,CASSDIGTGYYGYTF
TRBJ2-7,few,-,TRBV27,TGTGCCAGCAGTTTAAGGGCCTCCTACGAGCAGTACTTC,CASSLRASYEQYF
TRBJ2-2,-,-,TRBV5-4,TGTGCCAGCAGTCGGTCCGGGGAGCTGTTTTTT,CASSRSGELFF
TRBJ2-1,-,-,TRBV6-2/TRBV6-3,TGTGCCAGCAGTTACTCGTACAGGGCTTGGGAGCAGTTCTTC,CASSYSYRAWEQFF
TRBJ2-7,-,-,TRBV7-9,TGTGCCAGCAGCTTGCCAGCTACATACGAGCAGTACTTC,CASSLPATYEQYF
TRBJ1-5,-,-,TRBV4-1,TGCGCCAGCAGCCAAGAGGTAGTAGGAGGACCTAATCAGCCCCAGCATTTT,CASSQEVVGGPNQPQHF
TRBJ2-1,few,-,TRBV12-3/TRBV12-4,TGTGCCAGCAGCTTATCTTCCTCCTACAATGAGCAGTTCTTC,CASSLSSSYNEQFF
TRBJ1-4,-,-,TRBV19,TGTGCCAGTAAGGCAGGCTATAGTTCAACTAATGAAAAACTGTTTTTT,CASKAGYSSTNEKLFF
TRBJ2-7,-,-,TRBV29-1,TGCAGCGCCGAGGGGCCAGGGATCCACGAGCAGTACTTC,CSAEGPGIHEQYF
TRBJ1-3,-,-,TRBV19,TGTGCCAGTAGTATAGATGTTGACCTCCCTGGAAACACCATATATTTT,CASSIDVDLPGNTIYF
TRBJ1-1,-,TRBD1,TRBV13,TGTGCCAGCAGCTTAGTCGGACAGGGGCACACTGAAGCTTTCTTT,CASSLVGQGHTEAFF
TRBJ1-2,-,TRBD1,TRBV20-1,TGCAGTGCTCCTATTTCCGGGACAGGGGATGGCTACACCTTC,CSAPISGTGDGYTF
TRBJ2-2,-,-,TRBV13,TGTGCCAGCAGCAATCCGGGGGCTCCCCCCGGGGAGCTGTTTTTT,CASSNPGAPPGELFF
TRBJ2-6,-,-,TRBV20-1,TGCAGTGCTCAACCTCGATTCTCTGGGGCCAACGTCCTGACTTTC,CSAQPRFSGANVLTF
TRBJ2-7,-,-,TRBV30,TGTGCCTGGGGCAGGGCGGGAGAGCAGTACTTC,CAWGRAGEQYF
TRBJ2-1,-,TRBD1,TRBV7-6,TGTGCCAGCAGCCTCGCAGGGGGCACTGAGCAGTTCTTC,CASSLAGGTEQFF
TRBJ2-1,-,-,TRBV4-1,TGCGCCAGCAGCCACGACCCAGGGGTTGAGCAGTTCTTC,CASSHDPGVEQFF